This TCR beta chain was captured by sequencing in a study of tumor-infiltrating lymphocytes in primary liver carcinoma. Study-wide findings and caveats: The study found only about 7.5-25% of top clones in all five tumor regions.

Scientists recovered RNA and DNA together from around 20-30 mg of unsorted bulk tissue. Turning to this clonotype: Its target is not known. Germline is not matched at one junction end, which may reflect a read error.

Using a constant-region primer together with ProtoScript II reverse transcriptase, TCR beta cDNA was made from roughly 500 ng of total RNA. Nested multiplex PCR, run for three rounds with slightly modified ARM-PCR, yielded TCR beta libraries. TCRdb processed the multiplex PCR reads anew with MiXCR; each CDR3 protein has one entry. The repertoire has 90,000 to 100,000 distinct CDR3 sequences, around 63% of them found once; the top ten carry approximately 10%. Sequenced sample: liver tumor tissue from sampling region 5. This sample's subset: tumor region T5, tumor centre. The clonotype was recovered from a woman aged 55 to 70 with primary liver carcinoma and hepatitis B virus infection.

As DNA, the CDR3 is TGCAGCGTCATACAGGGGTACTCCTACGAGCAATATTTC. Translated: CSVIQGYSYEQYF. The chain links TRBV29-1 to TRBJ2-7, with 7 positions matching TRBD1. CDR3 length equals 13 residues. The germline gives CDR1 SQVTM, CDR2 ANQGSEA.